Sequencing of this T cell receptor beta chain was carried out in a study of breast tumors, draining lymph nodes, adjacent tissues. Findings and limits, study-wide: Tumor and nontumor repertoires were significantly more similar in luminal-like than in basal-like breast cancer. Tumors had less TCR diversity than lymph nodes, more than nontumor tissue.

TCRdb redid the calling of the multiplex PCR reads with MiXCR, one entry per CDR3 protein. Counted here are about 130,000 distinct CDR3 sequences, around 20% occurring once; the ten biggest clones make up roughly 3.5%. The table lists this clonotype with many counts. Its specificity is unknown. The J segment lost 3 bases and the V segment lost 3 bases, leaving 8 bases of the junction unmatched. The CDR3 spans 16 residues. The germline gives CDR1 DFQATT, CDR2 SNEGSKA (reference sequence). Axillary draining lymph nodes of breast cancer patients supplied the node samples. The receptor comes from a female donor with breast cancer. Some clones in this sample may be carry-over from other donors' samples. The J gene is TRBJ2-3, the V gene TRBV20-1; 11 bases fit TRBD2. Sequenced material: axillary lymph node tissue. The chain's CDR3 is CSASRPGLAATDTQYF. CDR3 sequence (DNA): TGCAGTGCTAGCCGACCGGGACTAGCGGCGACAGATACGCAGTATTTT.